This T cell receptor (beta chain) is drawn from a study of molecular identifiers for immune sequencing clone quantification. Both previously described methods and listed TCR primers were employed to make bulk TCR libraries. Via MiXCR, TCRdb re-called the PCR reads, giving one row per CDR3 protein. There are 400,000 to 600,000 distinct CDR3 sequences in the sample; about 21% occur only once, and about 0.8% lies in the top ten. The receptor comes from a human donor in good health. Some libraries in this study had Jurkat cell RNA spiked in. The sample was naive CD8+ T cells from blood, with Jurkat cell RNA spiked in. Subset here: FACS-sorted CD8+CD4-CCR7+CD45RA+ naive T cells.

The CDR3 bases are TGTGCCAGCTGTCGCGAAAAATATAGCGGGGTGAACACAGATACGCAGTATTTT. Its translation is CASCREKYSGVNTDTQYF. The chain uses TRBV6-2 or TRBV6-3 and TRBJ2-3; 8 positions match TRBD2. J lost 2 bases, V lost 8 bases, and 18 bases had no gene match. Germline CDR1 and CDR2: MNHEY and SVGEGT. This CDR3 region has 18 residues.